The sequence of this TCR beta chain was determined in a study of T cells in lung cancer brain metastases. Across the whole study: Among the approximately 21 patients, seventeen reported tobacco use, median around 40 pack-years.

Between about 2.24 and 4.92 ug genomic DNA went in, equal for pairs. Assay: immunoSEQ multiplex PCR; the TCRdb copy retains only in-frame clones and omits some. The table has fewer than 5,000 clones, approximately 90% seen once. Germline V gene lookup returns CDR1 SGHDN and CDR2 FVKESK. This CDR3 has 14 residues. On this clone itself: The junction departs from the called germline gene at one end, perhaps through a read error.

The material sequenced was tumor tissue from the primary lung tumor. The source is a man in his sixties with non-small cell lung cancer. V is TRBV14 and J is TRBJ2-1; D call uncertain. The CDR3 reads CASSPSRVYNKQFF. DNA of the CDR3: TGTGCCAGCAGCCCCTCAAGGGTATACAATAAGCAGTTCTTC.